A single sample gave rise to the 26 T cell receptor beta chains below, sequenced in a study of cytomegalovirus exposure and HLA in healthy donors (TCRdb year 2017). To prepare the library, the immunoSEQ multiplex PCR assay was applied. For the multiplex PCR, a mixture combining 60 forward primers for TCR Vbeta segments and 13 reverse primers for TCR Jbeta segments was used. The immuneACCESS repertoire file appears here via TCRdb, limited to in-frame rearrangements. These files lack a portion of the clones; in checked studies, under half of the deficit traces to unresolved V genes, and the cause of the others is not known. Within this sample are more than 110,000 clones, with 65% to 85% of them counted one time only. 7% of the sample is in the top ten clones. The material sequenced was PBMCs. All receptors derive from a man aged 25-45 years in good health and CMV-seronegative.

This chain uses TRBV12-5 with TRBJ2-1; 10 positions agree with TRBD2. The V segment lost 3 bases and the J segment 2 bases; nucleotides outside the gene matches: 7. The CDR3 is 17 amino acids. Germline loops: CDR1 LGHNT, CDR2 FRNRAP. CDR3: CASGFRLAGSTYNEQFF. CDR3 in DNA: TGTGCTAGTGGTTTCCGACTAGCGGGTTCTACCTACAATGAGCAGTTCTTC. The full variable domain, its missing parts supplied by reference TRBV12-5 and TRBJ2-1, is DARVTQTPRHKVTEMGQEVTMRCQPILGHNTVFWYRQTMMQGLELLAYFRNRAPLDDSGMPKDRFSAEMPDATLATLKIQPSEPRDSAVYFCASGFRLAGSTYNEQFFGPGTRLTVL.

This rearrangement joins TRBV28 to TRBJ2-2, with 8 bases aligning to TRBD2. This CDR3 has 15 residues. Germline CDR1 reads MDHEN; CDR2 reads SYDVKM. J gave up 2 bases and V 5 bases, and 4 bases lay outside the gene matches. The CDR3 loop reads CASSPSGSNTGELFF. Written as DNA, the CDR3 is TGTGCCAGCAGTCCAAGCGGGAGCAACACCGGGGAGCTGTTTTTT.

The genes are TRBV29-1 and TRBJ1-1, with a tentative D call TRBD1 (5 bases). Germline CDR1 is SQVTM and CDR2 is ANQGSEA. Trimming removed 2 bases at V and 1 base at J, with 8 bases between. CDR3 size: 13 residues. The CDR3 region has the DNA TGCAGCGTTGAATTTCAGGGGAACACTGAAGCTTTCTTT. It codes for CSVEFQGNTEAFF.

A single count supports this clone. The chain recombines TRBV7-6 with TRBJ2-1; a weak D match, TRBD2 (7 bases). CDR1 SGHVS and CDR2 FNYEAQ come from the germline V gene. The V end was cut by 2 bases, the J end by 3 bases, with 14 bases between. The CDR3 sequence is 16 residues long. CDR3 nucleotides: TGTGCCAGCAGCTTATTTGGGGGGGCCAGCTACAATGAGCAGTTCTTC. Its translation: CASSLFGGASYNEQFF.

The chain joins TRBV9 to TRBJ2-3; D is possibly TRBD1 (6 bases). V was pared by 2 bases and J by 4 bases, with 8 bases between. The germline V gene has CDR1 SGDLS and CDR2 YYNGEE. CDR3 length: 13 residues. The CDR3: CASSVQGSDTQYF. For the CDR3, the DNA is TGTGCCAGCAGCGTTCAGGGGTCAGATACGCAGTATTTT.

V gene TRBV27 combines with J gene TRBJ2-1, with D tentatively TRBD2 (6 bases). V lost 6 bases, J lost 0 bases, and 15 bases lay in between. CDR1 MNHEY and CDR2 SMNVEV come from the germline V gene (reference sequence). The CDR3 loop spans 16 amino acids. In nucleotides, the CDR3 is TGTGCCAGCAGACTTAGCGGAGCGAGCTCCTACAATGAGCAGTTCTTC. As protein: CASRLSGASSYNEQFF.

The chain recombines TRBV10-3 with TRBJ2-3; D uncertain. Germline values: CDR1 ENHRY, CDR2 SYGVKD. Trimming pared 4 bases from V and 0 bases from J, leaving 11 bases between. This CDR3 contains 15 residues. The CDR3 sequence is CAISAIKTSTDTQYF. The DNA for the CDR3 is TGTGCCATCAGTGCAATTAAGACTAGCACAGATACGCAGTATTTT.

This clone appeared a single time. CDR3 loop: CASATGGTNTEAFF. The CDR3 DNA sequence: TGTGCCAGTGCGACAGGGGGAACGAACACTGAAGCTTTCTTT. This chain uses TRBV6-1 with TRBJ1-1; 9 bases map to TRBD1. Germline CDR1 MNHNS, CDR2 SASEGT. The V gene end was trimmed by 9 bases and the J gene end by 1 base; junction bases not matched to a gene: 6. The CDR3 spans 14 residues.

V is TRBV21-1 and J is TRBJ2-2; TRBD2 is the table's D call, not checked against the DNA. TRBV21-1 constitutes a pseudogene. CDR3 length equals 16 residues. The DNA for the CDR3 is TGTGCCAGCAGCTTCAATAGCGGGAGTGGTATCGGGGAGCTGTTTTTT. This sequence encodes CASSFNSGSGIGELFF.

The CDR3 is CASSDSGSSSEKLFF. CDR3 bases: TGTGCCAGCAGCGATTCAGGGTCGAGCAGCGAAAAACTGTTTTTT. This sequence joins TRBV9 and TRBJ1-4; TRBD1 might be the D (5 bases). This CDR3 spans 15 amino acids. The germline CDR1 and CDR2 sequences are SGDLS and YYNGEE. Trimming cost V 3 bases and J 8 bases, with 17 bases left between them.

V usage is TRBV4-1 and J usage is TRBJ2-7; D is perhaps TRBD2 (6 bases). The CDR3 has 15 amino acids. V was clipped by 4 bases and J by 3 bases, with 16 bases between them. Germline CDR1 is MGHRA and CDR2 is YSYEKL. The CDR3, as DNA: TGCGCCAGCAGCCCGGGCGGGGAGTTGGTCTACGAGCAGTACTTC. Amino acid sequence: CASSPGGELVYEQYF.

This chain links TRBV4-1 with TRBJ2-7, with 13 bases fitting TRBD2. Germline V gives CDR1 MGHRA, CDR2 YSYEKL. With 3 bases clipped from V and 5 bases from J, the junction kept 10 bases outside the gene matches. The CDR3 has 17 residues. The CDR3 nucleotides read TGCGCCAGCAGCCAGACTGACCTGGGACTAGCGGGGAACGAGCAGTACTTC. Encoded protein: CASSQTDLGLAGNEQYF.

This clone occurred once. The V gene is TRBV4-1, the J gene TRBJ2-7, with TRBD1 matching over 7 bases. Germline-derived CDR1 and CDR2 are MGHRA and YSYEKL. With V trimmed by 4 bases and J by 6 bases, 9 bases remained unmatched. The CDR3 totals 14 residues. For the CDR3, the DNA is TGCGCCAGCAGCCCAAACAGGGGAATCTCCGAGCAGTACTTC. Translating gives CASSPNRGISEQYF.

This clone was seen a few times. The chain combines TRBV29-1 with TRBJ2-1; D might be TRBD2 (5 bases). Per the germline V gene, CDR1 is SQVTM and CDR2 is ANQGSEA. The CDR3 extends over 12 amino acids. V gave up 2 bases and J gave up 8 bases, with 10 bases separating them. The CDR3 region is CSVETGMYEQFF. DNA of the CDR3: TGCAGCGTTGAAACGGGGATGTATGAGCAGTTCTTC.

This clone was seen a single time. The chain links TRBV5-8 to TRBJ2-7; D possibly corresponds to TRBD1 (6 bases). CDR1 and CDR2 (germline): SGHTS, YDEGEE. The V and J ends lost 3 bases and 0 bases respectively, with 10 bases between them. CDR3 length: 14 residues. CDR3 in amino acids: CASSSRGLSYEQYF. CDR3 bases: TGTGCCAGCAGCTCCAGGGGTCTCTCCTACGAGCAGTACTTC.

The rearrangement joins TRBV19 to TRBJ1-1; 7 bases align to TRBD1. Germline CDR1 and CDR2: LNHDA and SQIVND (reference sequence). With 4 bases clipped from V and 5 bases from J, the junction kept 10 bases outside the gene matches. The CDR3 is 15 residues long. As DNA, the CDR3 is TGTGCCAGTAGTACTCGACAGGGCTTGCCGACTGAAGCTTTCTTT. The encoded protein is CASSTRQGLPTEAFF. The full variable domain, in which reference TRBV19 and TRBJ1-1 provide the parts outside the CDR3, is DGGITQSPKYLFRKEGQNVTLSCEQNLNHDAMYWYRQDPGQGLRLIYYSQIVNDFQKGDIAEGYSVSREKKESFPLTVTSAQKNPTAFYLCASSTRQGLPTEAFFGQGTRLTVV.

There are a few counts of this clone. The chain carries TRBV5-1 and TRBJ2-7, with 7 bases matching TRBD2. The CDR3 totals 16 residues. Germline V CDR1 and CDR2: SGHRS, YFSETQ. With 4 bases clipped from V and 3 bases from J, the junction kept 13 bases outside the gene matches. The CDR3 spells CASSRTGTTRRYEQYF. The CDR3 region has the DNA TGCGCCAGCAGCCGCACCGGGACTACGAGACGCTACGAGCAGTACTTC.

The rearrangement joins TRBV5-1 to TRBJ2-5; D is unclear. This CDR3 spans 13 amino acids. Germline assignment: CDR1 SGHRS and CDR2 YFSETQ. Trimming cost V 4 bases and J 5 bases, with 12 bases left between them. The CDR3 DNA follows: TGCGCCAGCAGCATCACCCCCAGGGAGACCCAGTACTTC. It encodes CASSITPRETQYF. Looking up the rest from reference TRBV5-1 and TRBJ2-5 gives the full variable domain: KAGVTQTPRYLIKTRGQQVTLSCSPISGHRSVSWYQQTPGQGLQFLFEYFSETQRNKGNFPGRFSGRQFSNSRSEMNVSTLELGDSALYLCASSITPRETQYFGPGTRLLVL.

This chain connects TRBV6-4 to TRBJ1-1, with a tentative D call TRBD1 (6 bases). The CDR3 covers 14 residues. Germline V gene sequence: CDR1 MRHNA, CDR2 SNTAGT. The ends were cut back, 6 bases at V and 1 base at J, with 12 bases in the middle. The DNA of the CDR3 is TGTGCCAGCAGCACAGGGCTCCCGAACACTGAAGCTTTCTTT. The encoded protein is CASSTGLPNTEAFF.

The gene calls are TRBV28 and TRBJ1-6; 7 bases line up with TRBD1. The V gene's germline CDR1 is MDHEN and CDR2 SYDVKM. The CDR3 has 15 amino acids. Germline trimming cut 6 bases from V and 4 bases from J; bases unmatched to any gene: 6. The CDR3 bases are TGTGCCAGCAGGAAACAGGGGTCATATAATTCACCCCTCCACTTT. Amino acid sequence: CASRKQGSYNSPLHF.

CDR3 protein: CASSNGGDSNQPQHF. CDR3 bases: TGTGCCAGCAGCAACGGGGGGGATAGCAATCAGCCCCAGCATTTT. The genes are TRBV5-4 and TRBJ1-5, with a possible D match to TRBD1 (5 bases). This CDR3 is 15 amino acids long. Germline V gives CDR1 SGHNT, CDR2 YYREEE (reference sequence). Trimming shortened V by 4 bases and J by 0 bases, and 11 bases separated the two germline ends.

The rearrangement links TRBV6-6 to TRBJ2-3; D perhaps matches TRBD1 (5 bases). The CDR3 has 15 amino acids. Trimming left V 6 bases short and J 5 bases short, with 18 bases between. Germline assignment: CDR1 MNHNY and CDR2 SVGAGI (reference sequence). The CDR3 is CASSDAWGGQDTQYF. CDR3 bases: TGTGCCAGCAGCGACGCGTGGGGCGGACAAGATACGCAGTATTTT.

V usage is TRBV9 and J usage is TRBJ1-1, with TRBD1 identical over 9 bases. The V gene end was trimmed by 3 bases and the J gene end by 1 base; junction bases not matched to a gene: 1. Germline-derived CDR1 and CDR2 are SGDLS and YYNGEE. The CDR3 spans 14 residues. The CDR3 region is CASSGQGGNTEAFF. The CDR3 DNA reads TGTGCCAGCAGCGGACAGGGGGGGAACACTGAAGCTTTCTTT.

The chain combines TRBV5-1 with TRBJ2-1; D not certain. Germline V gene data show CDR1 as SGHRS and CDR2 as YFSETQ. V was shortened by 0 bases and J by 3 bases, with 7 bases between the two germline ends. The CDR3 length is 14 residues. CDR3 bases: TGCGCCAGCAGCTTGGAACAGTTCTACAATGAGCAGTTCTTC. Amino acid sequence: CASSLEQFYNEQFF.

The chain uses TRBV5-1 and TRBJ2-5; weak D call: TRBD2 (6 bases). Germline CDR1 is SGHRS and CDR2 is YFSETQ. The CDR3 has 14 residues. Trimming removed 2 bases at V and 1 base at J, with 9 bases between. The CDR3 bases are TGCGCCAGCAGCTTCATAGCGGTCCAAGAGACCCAGTACTTC. Translation gives CASSFIAVQETQYF.

The CDR3 region has the DNA TGCGCCAGCCATATACAGGGGGCGGACGAGCAGTACTTC. This gives the protein CASHIQGADEQYF. J is TRBJ2-7 and V is TRBV5-1; 9 nucleotides align to TRBD1. Trimming at V came to 7 bases and at J to 5 bases, leaving 7 bases not matched to a gene. The CDR3 runs 13 residues. Looked up from germline, CDR1 is SGHRS and CDR2 is YFSETQ.